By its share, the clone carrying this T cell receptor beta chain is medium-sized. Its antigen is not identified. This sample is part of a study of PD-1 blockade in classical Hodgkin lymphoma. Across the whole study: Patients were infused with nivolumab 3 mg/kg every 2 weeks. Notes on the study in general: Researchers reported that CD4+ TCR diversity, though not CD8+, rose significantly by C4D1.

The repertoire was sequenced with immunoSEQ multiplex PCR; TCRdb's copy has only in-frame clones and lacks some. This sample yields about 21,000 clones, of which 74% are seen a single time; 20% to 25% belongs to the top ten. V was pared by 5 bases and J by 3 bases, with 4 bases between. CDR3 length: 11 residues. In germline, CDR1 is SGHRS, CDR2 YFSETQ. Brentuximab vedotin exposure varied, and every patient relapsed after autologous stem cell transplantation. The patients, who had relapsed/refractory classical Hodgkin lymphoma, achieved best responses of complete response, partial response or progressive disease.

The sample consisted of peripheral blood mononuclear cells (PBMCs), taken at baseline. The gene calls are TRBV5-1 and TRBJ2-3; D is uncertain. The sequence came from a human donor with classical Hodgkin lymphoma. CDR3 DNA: TGCGCCAGCAGTCGGACAGATACGCAGTATTTT. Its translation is CASSRTDTQYF.